This is a list of T cell receptor beta chains from one sample in a study of cytomegalovirus exposure and HLA in healthy donors. Profiling relied on immunoSEQ multiplex PCR, and the TCRdb table lists in-frame clones only, not all of them. In the table there are 150,000 to 200,000 clones, approximately 87% of which are singletons. The sample was PBMCs. Source of these receptors: a woman aged 30 to 39 in good health and CMV-seronegative. Both conserved end residues are part of each CDR3. A D gene is named only where the DNA matches it firmly. Not all rows give a size; the values are once, few, many and, for expanded clones, a class.

v_call,clone_size,d_call,j_call,cdr3_nt,cdr3_aa
TRBV19,.,.,TRBJ1-6,TGTGCCAGTAGTATGAAGCCAGGAGGAACACCCCTCCACTTT,CASSMKPGGTPLHF
TRBV18,.,.,TRBJ2-7,TGTGCCAGCTCACCACTTCAGGAAGCCTACGAGCAGTACTTC,CASSPLQEAYEQYF
TRBV27,.,TRBD2,TRBJ2-3,TGTGCCAGCAGTTTATTCCTAGCGGGGGGGCCAGATACGCAGTATTTT,CASSLFLAGGPDTQYF
TRBV7-8,.,.,TRBJ1-2,TGTGCCAGCAGCTTAGGAGGGAGCTACACCTTC,CASSLGGSYTF
TRBV11-2,.,TRBD1,TRBJ1-3,TGTGCCAGCAGCCTCACAGGGGGATCTGGAAACACCATATATTTT,CASSLTGGSGNTIYF
TRBV29-1,.,TRBD1,TRBJ1-2,TGCAGCGTTGAGACAGGGGAGGACTATGGCTACACCTTC,CSVETGEDYGYTF
TRBV7-9,.,.,TRBJ2-7,TGTGCCAGCAGCTTATCAGGGTCCGAGCAGTACTTC,CASSLSGSEQYF
TRBV20-1,.,.,TRBJ2-3,TGCAGTGCTAAGGGCGGGTTTACGCAGTATTTT,CSAKGGFTQYF
TRBV6-1,.,.,TRBJ1-1,TGTGCCAGCAGTGAAGACCCTATTTGGGCAGGGGAAAACACTGAAGCTTTCTTT,CASSEDPIWAGENTEAFF
TRBV6-5,.,.,TRBJ2-1,TGTGCCAGCAGCACCGGGTCTCCTTCCTACAATGAGCAGTTCTTC,CASSTGSPSYNEQFF
TRBV6-5,.,.,TRBJ1-6,TGTGCCAGCAGTCGTCCGGAGGCACCCCTCCACTTT,CASSRPEAPLHF
TRBV5-4,.,TRBD2,TRBJ2-5,TGTGCCAGCAGCTTGTCAACTAGCGGGGGGGTTCGGGAGACCCAGTACTTC,CASSLSTSGGVRETQYF
TRBV5-4,.,.,TRBJ2-7,TGTGCCAGCAGCTTGGACTCCTCCGGGCAGTACTTC,CASSLDSSGQYF
TRBV7-8,.,.,TRBJ1-1,TGTGCCAGCAGCTTAGTAGAGCTACGGAACACTGAAGCTTTCTTT,CASSLVELRNTEAFF
TRBV30,once,.,TRBJ1-5,TGTGCCTGGACAGAAAATAGCAATCAGCCCCAGCATTTT,CAWTENSNQPQHF
TRBV5-8,.,.,TRBJ1-1,TGTGCCAGCAGCTATCCACAGGATGGGACTGAAGCTTTCTTT,CASSYPQDGTEAFF
TRBV6-5,.,TRBD1,TRBJ1-1,TGTGCCAGCAGTTACTTCGGCAGGGGGCTTGAAGCTTTCTTT,CASSYFGRGLEAFF
TRBV5-6,once,.,TRBJ1-1,TGTGCCAGCAGCGCCACAGGGTCCACTGAAGCTTTCTTT,CASSATGSTEAFF
TRBV5-1,.,.,TRBJ1-6,TGCGCCAGCAGCTTGGAGCCGGGGGAGAATTCACCCCTCCACTTT,CASSLEPGENSPLHF
TRBV5-5,once,TRBD1,TRBJ1-1,TGTGCCAGCAGCTTGGGCCCCCAACAGACAGGGTGGAACACTGAAGCTTTCTTT,CASSLGPQQTGWNTEAFF
TRBV4-1,.,TRBD1,TRBJ1-5,TGCGCCAGCAGCTTTCAGTGGACAGGGGATAATCAGCCCCAGCATTTT,CASSFQWTGDNQPQHF
TRBV27,.,.,TRBJ2-7,TGTGCCAGCAGCTTCTTTGGGGGGAACGAGCAGTACTTC,CASSFFGGNEQYF
TRBV6-5,.,TRBD2,TRBJ2-1,TGTGCCACCAGACCGGGGGGGATCGGTAATGAGCAGTTCTTC,CATRPGGIGNEQFF
TRBV4-1,.,TRBD2,TRBJ2-2,TGCGCCAGCAGCCAAGTGGTCGGCGGGGGGACAAACACCGGGGAGCTGTTTTTT,CASSQVVGGGTNTGELFF
TRBV5-4,.,TRBD2,TRBJ2-7,TGTGCCAGCAGGGAGCGGGAGGACCCCTACGAGCAGTACTTC,CASREREDPYEQYF
TRBV7-6,.,.,TRBJ2-1,TGTGCCAGCAGCTTCCGACAGAGTTACAATGAGCAGTTCTTC,CASSFRQSYNEQFF
TRBV2,.,TRBD1,TRBJ1-2,TGTGCCAGCAGTAGAACACAGGGGGCAACTAACTATGGCTACACCTTC,CASSRTQGATNYGYTF
TRBV4-2,.,.,TRBJ1-2,TGTGCCAGCAGCAAAGCCCTTGACTATGGCTACACCTTC,CASSKALDYGYTF
TRBV6-1,many,.,TRBJ2-1,TGTGCCAGCAGTGACGCGGCAGGGACTTCTAATGAGCAGTTCTTC,CASSDAAGTSNEQFF
TRBV19,.,TRBD1,TRBJ2-7,TGTGCCAGTAGTATGTACAGGGGCGAGCAGTACTTC,CASSMYRGEQYF
TRBV4-1,.,TRBD2,TRBJ2-1,TGCGCCAGCAGCCAACAAAGTCGGGGGGGGCGAGATGAGCAGTTCTTC,CASSQQSRGGRDEQFF
TRBV19,once,.,TRBJ2-3,TGTGCCAGTACTAAATCTAGTTCAGATACGCAGTATTTT,CASTKSSSDTQYF
TRBV2,.,.,TRBJ1-1,TGTGCCAGCAGAAACATAGACAGCAACACTGAAGCTTTCTTT,CASRNIDSNTEAFF
TRBV2,.,.,TRBJ1-6,TGTGCCAGCAGTGATGCCCGGAGGACGGAAAATTCACCCCTCCACTTT,CASSDARRTENSPLHF
TRBV5-1,.,TRBD2,TRBJ2-2,TGCGCCAGCAGCTTGGGACTAGCGGGGGAGAACACCGGGGAGCTGTTTTTT,CASSLGLAGENTGELFF
TRBV9,.,TRBD1,TRBJ1-6,TGTGCCAGCAGCGTAGATGGACAGGGCTTTTCACCCCTCCACTTT,CASSVDGQGFSPLHF
TRBV25-1,once,TRBD1,TRBJ2-1,TGTGCCAGCAGTGAGATTATGGGACAGGGTCGGAATGAGCAGTTCTTC,CASSEIMGQGRNEQFF
TRBV7-2,.,.,TRBJ1-1,TGTGCCAGCAGCTTCGGACTCGGGAACACTGAAGCTTTCTTT,CASSFGLGNTEAFF
TRBV4-1,few,TRBD2,TRBJ2-5,TGCGCCAGCAGCCAAGATCGTCTAGCGGGGTCCCAAGAGACCCAGTACTTC,CASSQDRLAGSQETQYF
TRBV2,.,.,TRBJ1-1,TGTGCCAGCAGTGAAGCGACCGGGGTCAACACTGAAGCTTTCTTT,CASSEATGVNTEAFF
TRBV6-5,.,.,TRBJ2-5,TGTGCCAGCAGTCGGGGAATCAGGGAGACCCAGTACTTC,CASSRGIRETQYF
TRBV9,.,TRBD1,TRBJ2-3,TGTGCCAGCAGCACCCCTACAGGGGCAGATACGCAGTATTTT,CASSTPTGADTQYF